Shown below are 19 T cell receptor beta chains from a single sample sequenced in a study of CD8 T cells in Susac syndrome. Random hexamers were used to reverse transcribe roughly 0.45 to 1 ug of RNA. TCRdb processed the immunoSEQ multiplex PCR reads anew with MiXCR; each CDR3 protein has one entry. The sample carries about 200,000 distinct CDR3 sequences, about 94% recorded once. Sequencing was performed on CD8+ T cells from PBMCs. These TCRs come from a human donor with multiple sclerosis.

The chain joins TRBV6-2 or TRBV6-3 to TRBJ1-1, with D perhaps matching TRBD1 (5 bases). The CDR3 has 13 residues. Trimming took off 0 bases at V and 11 bases at J, with 13 bases between the two ends. Germline V gene data show CDR1 as MNHEY and CDR2 as SVGEGT. The CDR3 sequence is CASSYSQAGSAFF. The CDR3 DNA is TGTGCCAGCAGTTACTCTCAGGCAGGGTCGGCTTTCTTT.

This clonotype has a handful of counts. The DNA of the CDR3 is TGTGCCAGCAGGGGGGACAGCCAAGAGACCCAGTACTTC. It encodes CASRGDSQETQYF. The V gene is TRBV6-1, the J gene TRBJ2-5; 7 bases fit TRBD1. With V trimmed by 6 bases and J by 1 base, 2 bases remained unmatched. The CDR3 contains 13 residues. Germline CDR1 and CDR2: MNHNS and SASEGT.

The rearrangement joins TRBV6-1 to TRBJ2-1; possible D gene TRBD2, 6 bases. Deletions cut 6 bases from V and 9 bases from J, with 9 bases between. Germline values: CDR1 MNHNS, CDR2 SASEGT. CDR3 length equals 11 residues. The CDR3 DNA is TGTGCCAGCAGGGTGGGGGGTGAGCAGTTCTTC. Translating gives CASRVGGEQFF.

This clonotype was seen more than once but under ten times. The chain couples TRBV7-8 to TRBJ1-4, with a possible D match to TRBD1 (5 bases). The CDR3 has 18 residues. Germline lookup yields CDR1 SGHVS and CDR2 FQNEAQ. The V gene lost 1 base and the J gene lost 0 bases, with 15 bases spanning the gap. CDR3 residues: CASSLDTREGPTNEKLFF. The CDR3 DNA sequence: TGTGCCAGCAGCTTAGACACTCGGGAGGGACCAACTAATGAAAAACTGTTTTTT.

The V gene is TRBV6-6, the J gene TRBJ1-2; a possible D gene is TRBD1 (6 bases). Germline CDR1 is MNHNY and CDR2 is SVGAGI (reference sequence). The CDR3 sequence is 14 residues long. V lost 0 bases and J lost 2, with 7 bases in between. Written as DNA, the CDR3 is TGTGCCAGCAGTTACTCGGACAGAAACTATGGCTACACCTTC. This gives the protein CASSYSDRNYGYTF.

V and J are TRBV19 and TRBJ1-1; the match to TRBD1 covers 7 bases. The CDR3 covers 17 residues. V shed 0 bases, J shed 0 bases, and the junction held 7 bases outside the gene matches. Germline CDR1 and CDR2: LNHDA and SQIVND (reference sequence). In DNA, the CDR3 is TGTGCCAGTAGTATAGATTGGGGACAGACCATGAACACTGAAGCTTTCTTT. It is translated as CASSIDWGQTMNTEAFF.

The V and J genes are TRBV10-3 and TRBJ2-7; 11 bases are a match to TRBD1. The V segment lost 2 bases and the J segment 5 bases; nucleotides outside the gene matches: 5. Germline V gene data show CDR1 as ENHRY and CDR2 as SYGVKD. This CDR3 region has 15 residues. CDR3 in DNA: TGTGCCATCAGTGAGGGACAGGGGGCGAAGGACGAGCAGTACTTC. Amino acids: CAISEGQGAKDEQYF.

The rearrangement joins TRBV7-2 to TRBJ2-7; 12 bases align to TRBD1. CDR1 SGHTA and CDR2 FQGNSA come from the germline V gene. The length of the CDR3 is 16 residues. The ends lost 5 bases at V and 7 bases at J; junction bases unmatched: 12. CDR3 amino acids: CASSPGPGQGAGEQYF. As DNA, the CDR3 is TGTGCCAGCAGCCCGGGACCGGGACAGGGGGCCGGGGAGCAGTACTTC.

This clonotype was seen only a few times. The gene calls are TRBV6-5 and TRBJ2-2; D might be TRBD1 or TRBD2, each matching 6 bases. This CDR3 region has 15 residues. The V end lost 7 bases, the J end lost 7 bases, and 19 bases lay between the germline ends. Germline V gives CDR1 MNHEY, CDR2 SVGAGI. CDR3 amino acids: CASNPHGGSGGELFF. The CDR3 DNA follows: TGTGCCAGCAACCCGCACGGGGGCTCGGGCGGGGAGCTGTTTTTT.

V gene TRBV4-2 combines with J gene TRBJ2-2; D is unresolved. Trimming removed 0 bases from V and 0 bases from J, with 11 bases in between. CDR3 length: 17 amino acids. Germline V gene data show CDR1 as LGHNA and CDR2 as YNFKEQ. The CDR3 sequence is CASSQEMTPANTGELFF. CDR3 nucleotides: TGTGCCAGCAGCCAAGAAATGACGCCCGCGAACACCGGGGAGCTGTTTTTT.

CDR3 amino acids: CAWSGSNSPLHF. The CDR3, as DNA: TGTGCCTGGAGCGGTTCCAATTCACCCCTCCACTTT. This sequence joins TRBV30 and TRBJ1-6; unclear D gene. The V end lost 3 bases, the J end lost 7 bases, and 7 bases lay between the germline ends. The CDR3 extends over 12 amino acids. Per germline, CDR1 GTSNPN and CDR2 SVGIG (reference sequence). The whole variable domain, filled in from reference TRBV30 and TRBJ1-6, reads SQTIHQWPATLVQPVGSPLSLECTVEGTSNPNLYWYRQAAGRGLQLLFYSVGIGQISSEVPQNLSASRPQDRQFILSSKKLLLSDSGFYLCAWSGSNSPLHFGNGTRLTVT.

This chain links TRBV7-9 with TRBJ2-1; D gene ambiguous. With 0 bases removed from V and 1 base from J, the gap between germline ends came to 1 base. CDR1 and CDR2 (germline): SEHNR, FQNEAQ (reference sequence). The CDR3 totals 13 residues. The CDR3 protein is CASSLASYNEQFF. The CDR3 nucleotides read TGTGCCAGCAGCTTAGCTTCCTACAATGAGCAGTTCTTC.

With regard to this clonotype: One end of the junction varies from germline; a read error may be responsible. The V call is TRBV11-3, the J call TRBJ2-5; the match to TRBD1 covers 7 bases. Germline values: CDR1 SGHNT, CDR2 YENEEA. This CDR3 is built from 14 residues. This chain's CDR3 is CASTGTDYPETHYF. CDR3 DNA sequence: TGTGCCAGCACCGGGACAGACTATCCGGAGACCCATTACTTC.

The V call is TRBV7-8, the J call TRBJ1-1, with D possibly TRBD1 on 5 matching bases. CDR3 length: 15 residues. Per germline, CDR1 SGHVS and CDR2 FQNEAQ. Trimming shortened V by 5 bases and J by 1 base, and 14 bases separated the two germline ends. In nucleotides, the CDR3 is TGTGCCAGCAGCCCGGGAACAGGTTGGAACACTGAAGCTTTCTTT. Residues: CASSPGTGWNTEAFF.

The V and J genes are TRBV2 and TRBJ2-1, with unresolved D. Germline V gives CDR1 SNHLY, CDR2 FYNNEI. Trimming shortened V by 5 bases and J by 4 bases, and 6 bases separated the two germline ends. There are 12 residues in the CDR3. This CDR3 reads CASSPEYNEQFF. The CDR3 nucleotides read TGTGCCAGCAGTCCGGAGTACAATGAGCAGTTCTTC.

The chain recombines TRBV5-6 with TRBJ1-2, with D possibly TRBD1 on 5 matching bases. The CDR3 contains 13 residues. V shed 2 bases and J shed 6 bases, with 11 bases lying between them. Germline V lookup: CDR1 SGHDT, CDR2 YYEEEE. The CDR3 DNA sequence: TGTGCCAGCAGCTTCGGCAGGGAACATGGCTACACCTTC. It codes for CASSFGREHGYTF.

The chain is built from TRBV6-1 and TRBJ2-6, with D possibly TRBD2 on 6 matching bases. There are 18 residues in the CDR3. V lost 1 base, J lost 0 bases, and 13 bases lay in between. CDR1 is MNHNS, CDR2 SASEGT, per germline. CDR3 sequence reads: CASSEDSGQFSGANVLTF. In DNA form, the CDR3 reads TGTGCCAGCAGTGAAGATAGCGGCCAGTTCTCTGGGGCCAACGTCCTGACTTTC.

CDR3 in DNA: TGTGCCAGCAGCTCTTCACCTCGGCCGACCGGAAACACCATATATTTT. Protein sequence: CASSSSPRPTGNTIYF. V is TRBV5-6 and J is TRBJ1-3; D not certain. The CDR3 is made up of 16 amino acids. Trimming stripped 3 bases from V and 4 bases from J, with 17 bases between. From germline, CDR1 is SGHDT and CDR2 YYEEEE.

The chain employs TRBV7-9 and TRBJ2-1; TRBD1 matches at 10 bases. CDR3 length: 14 amino acids. The V and J ends lost 5 bases and 5 bases, in that order; junction bases with no gene match: 3. Germline V gene data show CDR1 as SEHNR and CDR2 as FQNEAQ (reference sequence). CDR3 in DNA: TGTGCCAGCAGCGGGACAGGGGTTAACAATGAGCAGTTCTTC. Translated: CASSGTGVNNEQFF.